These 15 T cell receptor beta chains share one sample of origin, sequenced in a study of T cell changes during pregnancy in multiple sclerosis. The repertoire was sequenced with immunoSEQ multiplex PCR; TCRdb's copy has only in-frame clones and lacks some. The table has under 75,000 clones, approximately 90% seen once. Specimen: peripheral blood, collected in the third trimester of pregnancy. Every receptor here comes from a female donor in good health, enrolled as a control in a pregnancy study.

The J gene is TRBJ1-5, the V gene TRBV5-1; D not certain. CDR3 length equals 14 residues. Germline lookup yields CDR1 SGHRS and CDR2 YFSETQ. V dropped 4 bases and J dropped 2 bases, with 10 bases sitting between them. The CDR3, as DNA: TGCGCCAGCAGCCTCTTAAGCGGCAATCAGCCCCAGCATTTT. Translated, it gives CASSLLSGNQPQHF.

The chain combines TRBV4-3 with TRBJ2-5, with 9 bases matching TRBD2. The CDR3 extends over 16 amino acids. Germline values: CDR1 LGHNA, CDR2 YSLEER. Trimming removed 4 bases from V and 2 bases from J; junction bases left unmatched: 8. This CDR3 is CASSRQAGGYQETQYF. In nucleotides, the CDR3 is TGCGCCAGCAGCCGGCAGGCGGGAGGGTATCAAGAGACCCAGTACTTC.

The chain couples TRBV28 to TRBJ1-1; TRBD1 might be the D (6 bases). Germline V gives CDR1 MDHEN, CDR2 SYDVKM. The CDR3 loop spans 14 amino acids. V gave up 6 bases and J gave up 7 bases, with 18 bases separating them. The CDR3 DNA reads TGTGCCAGCAGCCGGGATGCGGACAGACATGAAGCTTTCTTT. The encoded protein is CASSRDADRHEAFF.

The CDR3 nucleotides are TGTGCCAGCAGCTTAGGACAGGGGCGGATGCCTTACGAGCAGTACTTC. Translating gives CASSLGQGRMPYEQYF. The gene calls are TRBV7-8 and TRBJ2-7, with TRBD1 matching over 8 bases. In germline, CDR1 is SGHVS, CDR2 FQNEAQ. CDR3 size: 16 residues. The V segment lost 1 base and the J segment 4 bases; nucleotides outside the gene matches: 9.

CDR3 in amino acids: CASTAGQGETDTQYF. The CDR3 DNA follows: TGCGCCAGCACCGCCGGTCAGGGGGAAACAGATACGCAGTATTTT. J is TRBJ2-3 and V is TRBV4-3; 7 nucleotides align to TRBD1. With 7 bases clipped from V and 3 bases from J, the junction kept 10 bases outside the gene matches. CDR1 LGHNA and CDR2 YSLEER come from the germline V gene. CDR3 size: 15 residues.

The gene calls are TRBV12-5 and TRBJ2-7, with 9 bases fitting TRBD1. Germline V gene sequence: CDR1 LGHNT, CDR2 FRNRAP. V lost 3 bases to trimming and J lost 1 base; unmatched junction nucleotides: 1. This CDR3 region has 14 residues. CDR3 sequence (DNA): TGTGCTAGTGGTTTTGACAGGGGGTCCTACGAGCAGTACTTC. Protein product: CASGFDRGSYEQYF.

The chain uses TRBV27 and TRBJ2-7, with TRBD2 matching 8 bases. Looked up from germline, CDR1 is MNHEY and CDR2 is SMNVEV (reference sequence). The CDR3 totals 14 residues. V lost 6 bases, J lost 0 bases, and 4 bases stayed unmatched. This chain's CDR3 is CASSRGGSSYEQYF. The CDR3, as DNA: TGTGCCAGCAGCCGGGGGGGCAGCTCCTACGAGCAGTACTTC.

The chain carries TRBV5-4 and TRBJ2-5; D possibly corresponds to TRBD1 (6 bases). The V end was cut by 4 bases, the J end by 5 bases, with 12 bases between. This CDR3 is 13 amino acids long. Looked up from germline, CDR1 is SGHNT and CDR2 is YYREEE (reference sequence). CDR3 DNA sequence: TGTGCCAGCAGCGTAGGGGGAGTGGAGACCCAGTACTTC. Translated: CASSVGGVETQYF.

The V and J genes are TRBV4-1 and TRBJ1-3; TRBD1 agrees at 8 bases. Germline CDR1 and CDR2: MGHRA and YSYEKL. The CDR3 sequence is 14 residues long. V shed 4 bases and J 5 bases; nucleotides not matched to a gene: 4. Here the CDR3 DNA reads TGCGCCAGCAGCCTGGACAGGGAACGAAACACCATATATTTT. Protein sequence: CASSLDRERNTIYF.

The CDR3 sequence is CASSQWTISGANVLTF. CDR3 nucleotide sequence: TGTGCCAGCAGCCAATGGACAATCTCTGGGGCCAACGTCCTGACTTTC. J is TRBJ2-6 and V is TRBV14; perhaps TRBD1 as D (5 bases). The CDR3 is 16 residues long. Trimming cost V 2 bases and J 0 bases, with 8 bases left between them. Germline V CDR1 and CDR2: SGHDN, FVKESK.

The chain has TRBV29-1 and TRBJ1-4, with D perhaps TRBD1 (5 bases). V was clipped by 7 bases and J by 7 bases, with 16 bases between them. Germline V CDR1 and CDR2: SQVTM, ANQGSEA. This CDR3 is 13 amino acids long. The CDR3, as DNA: TGCAGCGCCAGACGGGGGAACGGTGAAAAACTGTTTTTT. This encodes CSARRGNGEKLFF.

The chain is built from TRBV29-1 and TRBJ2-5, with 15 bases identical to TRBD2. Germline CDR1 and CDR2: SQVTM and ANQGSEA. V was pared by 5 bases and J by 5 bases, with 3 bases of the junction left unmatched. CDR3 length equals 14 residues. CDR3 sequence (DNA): TGCAGCGTTTCCGGGACTAGCGGGGGGGAGACCCAGTACTTC. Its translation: CSVSGTSGGETQYF. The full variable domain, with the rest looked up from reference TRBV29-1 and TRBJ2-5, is SAVISQKPSRDICQRGTSLTIQCQVDSQVTMMFWYRQQPGQSLTLIATANQGSEATYESGFVIDKFPISRPNLTFSTLTVSNMSPEDSSIYLCSVSGTSGGETQYFGPGTRLLVL.

CDR3 nucleotide sequence: TGTGCCAGCAGTTTACGCGGGAGGGCCGCCGGGGAGCTGTTTTTT. The encoded protein is CASSLRGRAAGELFF. This sequence joins TRBV27 and TRBJ2-2; 9 positions match TRBD2. Germline-derived CDR1 and CDR2 are MNHEY and SMNVEV (reference sequence). This CDR3 is built from 15 residues. V shed 2 bases, J shed 6 bases, and the junction held 4 bases outside the gene matches.

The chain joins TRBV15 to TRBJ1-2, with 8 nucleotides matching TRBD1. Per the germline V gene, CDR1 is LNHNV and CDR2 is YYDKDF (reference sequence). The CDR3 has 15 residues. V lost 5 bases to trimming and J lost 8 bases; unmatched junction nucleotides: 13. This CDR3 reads CATSPPPTGVKGYTF. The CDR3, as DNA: TGTGCCACCAGCCCTCCCCCGACAGGGGTGAAAGGCTACACCTTC.

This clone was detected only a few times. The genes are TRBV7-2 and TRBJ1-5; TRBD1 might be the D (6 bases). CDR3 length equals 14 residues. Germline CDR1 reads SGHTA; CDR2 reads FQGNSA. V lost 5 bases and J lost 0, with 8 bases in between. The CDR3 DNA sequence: TGTGCCAGCAGCCTGGACAGTAGCAATCAGCCCCAGCATTTT. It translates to CASSLDSSNQPQHF.